This T cell receptor (beta chain) was identified in a study of cytomegalovirus exposure and HLA in healthy donors. Regarding the study as a whole: When analyzed later, the rates of TCR association showed variation by HLA locus, with DRB1 the most and HLA-C the fewest.

The PCR made use of 60 Vbeta and 13 Jbeta primers. Profiled with immunoSEQ multiplex PCR; TCRdb holds only in-frame clones, not every one. The sample has roughly 75,000 clones. Per the germline V gene, CDR1 is SGHNT and CDR2 is YYREEE (reference sequence). This CDR3 contains 14 residues. J was trimmed by 5 bases and V by 0 bases; bases with no gene match: 2. About this clone: Its antigen is undetermined.

This sequence originates from a boy between 10 and 17 years old in good health and CMV-seronegative. Sequencing was done on a sample of PBMCs. The genes are TRBV5-4 and TRBJ2-1, with 7 bases lining up with TRBD1. The chain's CDR3 is CASSLGGQHNEQFF. The CDR3, as DNA: TGTGCCAGCAGCTTGGGGGGACAGCACAATGAGCAGTTCTTC.